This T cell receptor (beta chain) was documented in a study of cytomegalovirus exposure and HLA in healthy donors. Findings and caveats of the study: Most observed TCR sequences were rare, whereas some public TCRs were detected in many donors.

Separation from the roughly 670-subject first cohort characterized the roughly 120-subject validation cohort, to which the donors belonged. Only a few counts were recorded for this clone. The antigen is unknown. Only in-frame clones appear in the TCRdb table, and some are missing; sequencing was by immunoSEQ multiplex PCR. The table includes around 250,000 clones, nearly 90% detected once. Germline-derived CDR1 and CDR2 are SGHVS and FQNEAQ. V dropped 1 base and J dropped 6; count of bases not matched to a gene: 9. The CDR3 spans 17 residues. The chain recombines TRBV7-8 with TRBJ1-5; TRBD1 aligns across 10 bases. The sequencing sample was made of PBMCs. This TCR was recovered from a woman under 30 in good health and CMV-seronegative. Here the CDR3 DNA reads TGTGCCAGCAGCTTAGGGACCGGGACAGGGGTAAGTCAGCCCCAGCATTTT. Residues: CASSLGTGTGVSQPQHF.